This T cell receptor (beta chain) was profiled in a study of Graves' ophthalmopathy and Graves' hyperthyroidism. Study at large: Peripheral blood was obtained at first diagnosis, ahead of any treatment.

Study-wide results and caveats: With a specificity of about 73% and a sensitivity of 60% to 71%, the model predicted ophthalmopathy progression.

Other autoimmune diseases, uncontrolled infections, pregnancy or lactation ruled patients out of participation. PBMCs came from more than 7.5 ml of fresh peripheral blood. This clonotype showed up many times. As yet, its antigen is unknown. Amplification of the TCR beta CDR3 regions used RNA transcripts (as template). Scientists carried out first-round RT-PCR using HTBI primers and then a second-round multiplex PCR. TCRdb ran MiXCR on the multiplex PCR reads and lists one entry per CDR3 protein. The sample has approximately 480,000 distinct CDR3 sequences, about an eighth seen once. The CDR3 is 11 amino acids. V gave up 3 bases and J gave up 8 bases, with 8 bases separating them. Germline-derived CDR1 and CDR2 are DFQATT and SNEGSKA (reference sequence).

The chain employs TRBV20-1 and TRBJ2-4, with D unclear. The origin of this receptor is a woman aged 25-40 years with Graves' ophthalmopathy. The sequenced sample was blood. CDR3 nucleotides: TGCAGTGCTAGTATCGCAGACATTCAGTACTTC. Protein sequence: CSASIADIQYF.